Presented here are 3 T cell receptor beta chains from one specimen sequenced in a study of shared clonotypes between healthy human individuals. TCRdb's table, derived via immunoSEQ multiplex PCR, lists solely in-frame clones and lacks some. The data contain some 2 million clones, over 85% of them singletons. CD45RO-negative CD8 cells positively selected for CCR7 made up the naive population, which excluded terminally differentiated effector memory CD45RA+ cells. Sequencing input: naive CD8+ T cells sorted from blood. Receptors were obtained from a man aged 18 to 29 in good health.

Notes on this clone: The sample holds other DNA sequences that translate to the same CDR3. CDR3: CASSLRDSTYEQYF. The CDR3 bases are TGTGCCAGCAGCTTGCGGGACAGTACCTACGAGCAGTACTTC. This rearrangement joins TRBV5-4 to TRBJ2-7, with 7 bases aligning to TRBD1. CDR3 length: 14 residues. CDR1 is SGHNT, CDR2 YYREEE, per germline (reference sequence). V was clipped by 1 base and J by 2 bases; unmatched bases: 3.

This chain links TRBV7-9 with TRBJ1-1; no firm D call. This CDR3 spans 15 amino acids. The V gene's germline CDR1 is SEHNR and CDR2 FQNEAQ (reference sequence). V lost 6 bases, J lost 1 base, and 15 bases lay in between. CDR3 sequence (DNA): TGTGCCAGCAGTTACCCCGACGCGGAGAACACTGAAGCTTTCTTT. Protein: CASSYPDAENTEAFF.

This chain connects TRBV5-6 to TRBJ2-3; 13 bases match TRBD2. Germline CDR1 SGHDT, CDR2 YYEEEE. Trimming at V came to 3 bases and at J to 0 bases, leaving 7 bases not matched to a gene. This CDR3 is 18 amino acids long. CDR3 nucleotides: TGTGCCAGCAGCTCGTGGACTAGCGGGGGAACTAGCACAGATACGCAGTATTTT. Translation gives CASSSWTSGGTSTDTQYF.